Sequencing of this T cell receptor (beta chain) was carried out in a study of T cell responses to AZD1222 COVID-19 vaccine. At the level of the study: Some second doses came at about 4 weeks and others at about 12 weeks; these were pooled.

TCRdb keeps only in-frame clones here, not all; method: immunoSEQ multiplex PCR. The sample consists of approximately 180,000 clones, around 90% of them appearing once. Study findings and constraints: As reported, nearly half of all spike-specific TCRs target variant regions that are unmutated. A mostly white British donor set with more females was recruited, and clonal diversity was possibly underestimated. Baseline seropositives among AZD1222 recipients totaled only 5 to 7.

As for this clone: No antigen is known for it.

CDR1 and CDR2 (germline): SGHRS, YFSETQ. Trimming left V 1 base short and J 0 bases short, with 5 bases between. The CDR3 extends over 15 amino acids. The sample was peripheral blood, taken on day 0 of AZD1222 vaccination. The J gene is TRBJ2-6, the V gene TRBV5-1, with no clear D. The receptor was derived from an adult in good health. The CDR3 loop is CASSLQPSGANVLTF. CDR3 DNA: TGCGCCAGCAGCTTGCAGCCCTCTGGGGCCAACGTCCTGACTTTC.